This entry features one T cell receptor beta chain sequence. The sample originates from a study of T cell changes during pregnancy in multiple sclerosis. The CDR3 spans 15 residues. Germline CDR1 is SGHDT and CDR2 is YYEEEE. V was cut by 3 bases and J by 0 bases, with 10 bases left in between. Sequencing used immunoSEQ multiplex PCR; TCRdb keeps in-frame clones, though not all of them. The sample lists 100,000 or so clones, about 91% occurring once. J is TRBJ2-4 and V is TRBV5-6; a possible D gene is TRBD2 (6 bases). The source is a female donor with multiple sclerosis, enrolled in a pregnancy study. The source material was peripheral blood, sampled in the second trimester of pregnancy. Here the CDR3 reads CASSSEGLAKNIQYF. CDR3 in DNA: TGTGCCAGCAGCTCGGAGGGACTAGCCAAAAACATTCAGTACTTC.